The clone carrying this T cell receptor beta chain was observed many times. MiXCR was run by TCRdb on the multiplex PCR reads, yielding one entry per CDR3 protein. In the table there are about 180,000 distinct CDR3 sequences, about 30% of which are singletons. The record originates from a study of breast tumors, draining lymph nodes, adjacent tissues. The CDR3 contains 17 residues. After removal of 6 bases from V and 4 bases from J, the junction contained 14 bases not matched to a gene. Axillary draining lymph nodes of breast cancer patients supplied the node samples. The chain links TRBV12-3 or TRBV12-4 to TRBJ2-1; 8 bases agree with TRBD2. The receptor comes from a female donor with breast cancer. Some clones in this sample may be carry-over from other donors' samples. The sequenced sample consisted of axillary lymph node tissue. The CDR3 protein is CASSPGAGGKPYNEQFF. The CDR3 DNA is TGTGCCAGCAGCCCGGGGGCGGGGGGCAAACCTTACAATGAGCAGTTCTTC.